The 14 T cell receptor beta chains listed next were all sequenced from one sample in a study of blood T cells in healthy people across ages. Combining a sample-barcoded 5' primer with a J-beta primer mix, a second PCR ran for roughly 7 to 12 cycles. TCRdb used MiXCR to reprocess the 5' RACE reads, holding one entry per CDR3 protein. The sample yields roughly 700,000 distinct CDR3 sequences, around 49% seen once. The sequenced sample was blood. These receptors were taken from a woman aged 60-75 years in good health.

This chain uses TRBV20-1 with TRBJ2-1; the D gene is possibly TRBD2 (6 bases). V dropped 6 bases and J dropped 7 bases, with 19 bases sitting between them. Germline CDR1 DFQATT, CDR2 SNEGSKA (reference sequence). The CDR3 consists of 14 residues. The CDR3 DNA reads TGCAGTGCCCTCGACGGGAGACAAGGAAATGAGCAGTTCTTC. This encodes CSALDGRQGNEQFF.

This clonotype showed up many times. The gene calls are TRBV4-1 and TRBJ2-6; D is ambiguous. The length of the CDR3 is 18 residues. Trimming pared 1 base from V and 0 bases from J, leaving 13 bases between. The germline V gene encodes CDR1 MGHRA and CDR2 YSYEKL. CDR3 in amino acids: CASSQGRLGLSGANVLTF. CDR3 in DNA: TGCGCCAGCAGCCAAGGGCGGTTAGGCCTCTCTGGGGCCAACGTCCTGACTTTC.

The J gene is TRBJ2-7, the V gene TRBV3-1; no clear D. CDR3 length: 12 amino acids. Germline lookup yields CDR1 LGHDT and CDR2 YNNKEL (reference sequence). Trimming shortened V by 2 bases and J by 5 bases, and 7 bases separated the two germline ends. The CDR3 DNA is TGTGCCAGCAGCCAAAGGAGCGACGAGCAGTACTTC. Its translation is CASSQRSDEQYF.

About this clonotype itself: Relative to the germline gene, one junction end is altered; a read error may explain this. V gene TRBV20-1 combines with J gene TRBJ2-5, with D uncertain. Germline V CDR1 and CDR2: DFQATT, SNEGSKA (reference sequence). The CDR3 runs 12 residues. This CDR3 reads CSKSTNAETQYF. The CDR3 region has the DNA TGTTCCAAAAGTACTAACGCGGAGACCCAGTACTTC.

The chain couples TRBV9 to TRBJ1-2; no definite D call. The CDR3 runs 15 residues. Germline assignment: CDR1 SGDLS and CDR2 YYNGEE. V was cut by 3 bases and J by 6 bases, with 18 bases left in between. The CDR3 region is CASSANAGASDGYTF. Written as DNA, the CDR3 is TGTGCCAGCAGCGCCAACGCAGGCGCCTCGGATGGCTACACCTTC.

This clonotype was seen only a few times. The chain couples TRBV5-1 to TRBJ1-1; 9 positions match TRBD1. Per germline, CDR1 SGHRS and CDR2 YFSETQ. This CDR3 region has 14 residues. V trimming: 2 bases; J trimming: 4 bases; junction bases outside the gene matches: 3. The CDR3 DNA reads TGCGCCAGCAGCTTCGGGACAGGGAGCACTGAAGCTTTCTTT. This sequence encodes CASSFGTGSTEAFF.

The chain uses TRBV7-2 and TRBJ2-4; 7 bases match TRBD1. The end of the DNA aligns better with TRBJ2-7, so the J call may be wrong. The CDR3 length is 14 residues. Germline-derived CDR1 and CDR2 are SGHTA and FQGNSA. CDR3 loop: CASSSDRQGREQYF. The CDR3 DNA follows: TGTGCCAGCAGCTCCGATAGACAGGGACGCGAGCAGTACTTC.

V usage is TRBV20-1 and J usage is TRBJ1-2, with TRBD1 identical over 7 bases. This CDR3 has 13 amino acids. V dropped 3 bases and J dropped 7; count of bases not matched to a gene: 8. From germline, CDR1 is DFQATT and CDR2 SNEGSKA (reference sequence). CDR3 in DNA: TGCAGTGCTAGCCTGACAGGGCTTTTTGGCTACACCTTC. Its protein is CSASLTGLFGYTF.

This clonotype was seen a handful of times. The V call is TRBV20-1, the J call TRBJ2-3, with TRBD2 matching over 9 bases. From germline, CDR1 is DFQATT and CDR2 SNEGSKA (reference sequence). V shed 4 bases and J 1 base; nucleotides not matched to a gene: 6. The CDR3 has 15 residues. As DNA, the CDR3 is TGCAGTGCTACTAGCGGGGTGGAACGCACAGATACGCAGTATTTT. Translated, it gives CSATSGVERTDTQYF.

The chain links TRBV6-6 to TRBJ1-2; 7 bases fit TRBD1. V lost 6 bases, J lost 8 bases, and 9 bases stayed unmatched. CDR1 and CDR2 (germline): MNHNY, SVGAGI (reference sequence). The length of the CDR3 is 13 residues. CDR3 coding DNA: TGTGCCAGCAGCAAGTTCCCAGGGGGGGGCTACACCTTC. Translation: CASSKFPGGGYTF.

V is TRBV6-5 and J is TRBJ2-6, with TRBD1 identical over 7 bases. With 5 bases clipped from V and 2 bases from J, the junction kept 3 bases outside the gene matches. The CDR3 consists of 15 residues. Looked up from germline, CDR1 is MNHEY and CDR2 is SVGAGI. CDR3 in amino acids: CASSTQGAGANVLTF. CDR3 nucleotide sequence: TGTGCCAGCAGTACCCAGGGGGCTGGGGCCAACGTCCTGACTTTC.

The chain is built from TRBV6-2 or TRBV6-3 and TRBJ2-3; the D is unclear. V was cut by 5 bases and J by 0 bases, with 21 bases left in between. CDR1 is MNHEY and CDR2 is SVGEGT in the germline V gene. CDR3 size: 18 residues. CDR3: CASSRLEETRPSTDTQYF. CDR3 DNA sequence: TGTGCCAGCAGTCGTCTTGAGGAGACCCGACCTAGCACAGATACGCAGTATTTT.

As concerns this clonotype: One end of the junction fails to match germline, which may point to a read error. The chain recombines TRBV12-3 or TRBV12-4 with TRBJ1-1; possibly TRBD1 for D (5 bases). The CDR3 is 13 amino acids. The CDR3 coding sequence is TGTGTCAGCAGTTTCTCGGGACCCACTGAAGCTTTCTTT. Protein: CVSSFSGPTEAFF.

V gene TRBV6-6 combines with J gene TRBJ2-1; D ambiguous. Germline V gives CDR1 MNHNY, CDR2 SVGAGI (reference sequence). CDR3 length: 13 residues. V was trimmed by 8 bases and J by 6 bases, leaving 14 bases between them. The CDR3 is CASYALTGNEQFF. CDR3 DNA: TGTGCCAGCTATGCCCTCACGGGCAATGAGCAGTTCTTC.